The 19 T cell receptor beta chains presented below share a single source sample, sequenced in a study of T cell repertoires in cytomegalovirus infection. Their antigen targets remain unknown. TCRdb itself ran the reads through MiXCR, one entry per CDR3 protein. Of 450,000 to 650,000 distinct CDR3 sequences listed, almost 40% are singletons. The material sequenced was cultured PBMCs, taken from culture after CMV antigen stimulation. Every receptor here comes from a human donor in good health (CMV status not recorded). Some clones in this sample may be carry-over from other donors' samples.

V is TRBV14 and J is TRBJ1-1; TRBD1 is a possible D gene (6 bases). The CDR3 runs to 15 residues. CDR1 is SGHDN and CDR2 is FVKESK in the germline V gene. V lost 5 bases and J lost 11, with 24 bases in between. CDR3 region: CASSFRGTGPYFAFF. The CDR3 bases are TGTGCCAGCAGCTTCCGGGGAACAGGGCCATATTTTGCTTTCTTT.

The CDR3 nucleotides are TGTGCCAGTAGTACCAGGACAGGTCTAAATCAGCCCCAGCATTTT. Translation gives CASSTRTGLNQPQHF. The chain employs TRBV19 and TRBJ1-5; 7 bases agree with TRBD1. Losses at the gene ends were 4 bases for V and 4 bases for J; bases not matched to a gene: 7. CDR3 length equals 15 residues. CDR1 is LNHDA, CDR2 SQIVND, per germline (reference sequence). Full variable domain (outside the CDR3, taken from reference TRBV19 and TRBJ1-5): DGGITQSPKYLFRKEGQNVTLSCEQNLNHDAMYWYRQDPGQGLRLIYYSQIVNDFQKGDIAEGYSVSREKKESFPLTVTSAQKNPTAFYLCASSTRTGLNQPQHFGDGTRLSIL.

This clonotype was found a few times. This chain joins TRBV20-1 and TRBJ1-6; tentative D call: TRBD1 (5 bases). With 6 bases removed from V and 10 bases from J, the gap between germline ends came to 19 bases. The CDR3 has 14 amino acids. Germline V gives CDR1 DFQATT, CDR2 SNEGSKA (reference sequence). The CDR3 region has the DNA TGCAGTGCGATTGCCGGGACGGGTGGGTCACCCCTCCACTTT. Its protein product is CSAIAGTGGSPLHF.

The chain employs TRBV7-2 and TRBJ2-1; perhaps TRBD2 as D (5 bases). Trimming took 1 base from V and 6 from J, leaving 10 bases between them. The CDR3 is made up of 14 amino acids. Germline values: CDR1 SGHTA, CDR2 FQGNSA. CDR3 nucleotide sequence: TGTGCCAGCAGCTTAGTACTAGTAGGCAATGAGCAGTTCTTC. It is translated as CASSLVLVGNEQFF.

The chain couples TRBV20-1 to TRBJ2-3; D might be TRBD2 (5 bases). Per the germline V gene, CDR1 is DFQATT and CDR2 is SNEGSKA (reference sequence). The V gene lost 3 bases and the J gene lost 0 bases, with 7 bases spanning the gap. This CDR3 has 13 residues. CDR3 amino acids: CSARDSSTDTQYF. DNA of the CDR3: TGCAGTGCTAGGGACTCTAGCACAGATACGCAGTATTTT.

This clonotype showed up just a few times. The J gene is TRBJ2-1, the V gene TRBV6-6; no reliable D call. The CDR3 consists of 12 residues. V was clipped by 7 bases and J by 6 bases, with 10 bases between them. From germline, CDR1 is MNHNY and CDR2 SVGAGI (reference sequence). This chain's CDR3 is CASTPSPNEQFF. The CDR3 DNA reads TGTGCCAGCACCCCCAGCCCCAATGAGCAGTTCTTC.

The rearrangement uses TRBV4-2 and TRBJ2-3, with TRBD2 matching over 13 bases. Germline trimming cut 4 bases from V and 2 bases from J; bases unmatched to any gene: 6. CDR1 and CDR2 (germline): LGHNA, YNFKEQ. The CDR3 extends over 17 amino acids. Here the CDR3 DNA reads TGTGCCAGCAGCCTACTCGGACTAGCGGGGGACACAGATACGCAGTATTTT. Amino acids: CASSLLGLAGDTDTQYF.

This sequence joins TRBV19 and TRBJ1-1, with a tentative D call TRBD1 (6 bases). V was shortened by 7 bases and J by 4 bases, with 7 bases between the two germline ends. Germline V gene sequence: CDR1 LNHDA, CDR2 SQIVND (reference sequence). CDR3 length equals 11 residues. The CDR3, as DNA: TGTGCCAGTACAGGGGCCACTGAAGCTTTCTTT. Its translation is CASTGATEAFF.

The genes are TRBV7-2 and TRBJ2-2, with 7 bases that match TRBD2. CDR3 length: 14 residues. Unmatched junction bases numbered 5, after V lost 2 bases and J lost 8 bases. In germline, CDR1 is SGHTA, CDR2 FQGNSA. The DNA of the CDR3 is TGTGCCAGCAGCTTACTCGCGGGAGAAGGGGAGCTGTTTTTT. Protein product: CASSLLAGEGELFF.

J is TRBJ1-1 and V is TRBV6-5; D uncertain. The CDR3 has 13 amino acids. V was clipped by 4 bases and J by 3 bases, with 9 bases between them. The germline gives CDR1 MNHEY, CDR2 SVGAGI. The CDR3 loop is CASSFSIYTEAFF. The CDR3 DNA reads TGTGCCAGCAGTTTTTCGATTTACACTGAAGCTTTCTTT.

Many counts were recorded for this clonotype. The CDR3: CASRRADRAGNTIYF. The CDR3 DNA is TGTGCCAGCAGACGGGCCGACCGAGCTGGAAACACCATATATTTT. The rearrangement uses TRBV7-6 and TRBJ1-3, with unresolved D. CDR3 length: 15 residues. The V gene lost 6 bases and the J gene lost 2 bases, with 14 bases spanning the gap. Germline V lookup: CDR1 SGHVS, CDR2 FNYEAQ. Filled out from reference TRBV7-6 and TRBJ1-3, the complete variable domain reads GAGVSQSPRYKVTKRGQDVALRCDPISGHVSLYWYRQALGQGPEFLTYFNYEAQQDKSGLPNDRFSAERPEGSISTLTIQRTEQRDSAMYRCASRRADRAGNTIYFGEGSWLTVV.

At least ten counts were recorded for this clonotype. The V and J genes are TRBV7-2 and TRBJ2-3, with 9 nucleotides matching TRBD2. This CDR3 contains 15 residues. Looked up from germline, CDR1 is SGHTA and CDR2 is FQGNSA. Trimming removed 6 bases from V and 3 bases from J; junction bases left unmatched: 7. This CDR3 is CASSQWTSATDTQYF. In nucleotides, the CDR3 is TGTGCCAGCAGTCAGTGGACTAGCGCAACAGATACGCAGTATTTT.

The chain uses TRBV7-8 and TRBJ1-5; the D gene is possibly TRBD1 (5 bases). The CDR3 consists of 17 residues. V was clipped by 5 bases and J by 5 bases, with 22 bases between them. The germline CDR1 and CDR2 sequences are SGHVS and FQNEAQ. The CDR3 coding sequence is TGTGCCAGCAGCCCGCGAGGTCCCCGGGACGGATATCAGCCCCAGCATTTT. It specifies CASSPRGPRDGYQPQHF.

The table lists this clonotype with a few counts. V and J are TRBV7-2 and TRBJ1-1; TRBD1 might be the D (5 bases). The V end was cut by 4 bases, the J end by 3 bases, with 15 bases between. The length of the CDR3 is 15 residues. Germline V lookup: CDR1 SGHTA, CDR2 FQGNSA. The CDR3 here is CASSSGPGLDTEAFF. CDR3 bases: TGTGCCAGCAGCTCAGGGCCAGGGTTGGACACTGAAGCTTTCTTT.

V is TRBV7-2 and J is TRBJ2-3, with TRBD2 identical over 7 bases. V trimming: 5 bases; J trimming: 4 bases; junction bases outside the gene matches: 6. Germline CDR1 SGHTA, CDR2 FQGNSA. CDR3 size: 14 residues. The CDR3 sequence is CASSQAGISDTQYF. As DNA, the CDR3 is TGTGCCAGCAGCCAAGCGGGAATCTCAGATACGCAGTATTTT.

V gene TRBV7-2 combines with J gene TRBJ2-5; 7 nucleotides match TRBD2. Germline V gene lookup returns CDR1 SGHTA and CDR2 FQGNSA. The CDR3 contains 14 residues. The V and J ends lost 4 bases and 2 bases, in that order; junction bases with no gene match: 4. CDR3 residues: CASSSRAGQETQYF. The DNA of the CDR3 is TGTGCCAGCAGCTCAAGAGCGGGACAAGAGACCCAGTACTTC.

This clonotype was counted a few times. V and J are TRBV5-4 and TRBJ1-4; the D is unclear. The V and J ends lost 1 base and 1 base respectively, with 5 bases between them. This CDR3 contains 14 residues. Germline V lookup: CDR1 SGHNT, CDR2 YYREEE (reference sequence). CDR3 in amino acids: CASSLKGTNEKLFF. As DNA, the CDR3 is TGTGCCAGCAGCTTGAAGGGAACTAATGAAAAACTGTTTTTT.

The table lists this clonotype with many counts. V gene TRBV6-6 combines with J gene TRBJ2-3, with D maybe TRBD2 (6 bases). Germline V gene lookup returns CDR1 MNHNY and CDR2 SVGAGI (reference sequence). The CDR3 contains 16 residues. The V end lost 0 bases, the J end lost 1 base, and 11 bases lay between the germline ends. CDR3 protein: CASSYSIQRGTDTQYF. The DNA of the CDR3 is TGTGCCAGCAGTTACTCGATCCAGCGGGGCACAGATACGCAGTATTTT.

This chain links TRBV6-5 with TRBJ2-5; D could derive from TRBD1 or TRBD2 (5 bases each). Germline values: CDR1 MNHEY, CDR2 SVGAGI. The V gene lost 6 bases and the J gene lost 7 bases, with 24 bases spanning the gap. This CDR3 contains 16 residues. For the CDR3, the DNA is TGTGCCAGCAGCCAACCGTCCCAGGGACCAAGGCGGACCCAGTACTTC. Its translation: CASSQPSQGPRRTQYF.